Listed here is a single T cell receptor beta chain. Antigen: not known. TCRdb's copy holds only in-frame clones and misses some; the assay was immunoSEQ multiplex PCR. The sample lists about 2.1 million clones, roughly 93% seen once, with about 1.7% in the top ten. These data come from a study of shared clonotypes between healthy human individuals. About the research overall: CD4 naive and CD4 memory each took three plates per donor, while CD8 naive took two and CD8 memory one. General study findings and limits: It was the non-shared clonotypes that had lower generation probabilities than clonotypes shared by all four donors.

The J segment lost 1 base and the V segment lost 0 bases, leaving 11 bases of the junction unmatched. This CDR3 region has 20 residues. Per the germline V gene, CDR1 is LGHNT and CDR2 is FRNRAP. Naive CD8 cells, CD45RO-negative and positively selected for CCR7, excluded terminally differentiated effector memory CD45RA+ cells. The sequencing sample was made of naive CD8+ T cells from PBMCs. This rearrangement joins TRBV12-5 to TRBJ2-7; 14 bases line up with TRBD2. The sequence derives from a man younger than 35 in good health. Some clones in this sample may be carry-over from other donors' samples. The CDR3 DNA follows: TGTGCTAGTGGTTTGGTACCGGGACTAGCGGGAGAGGTGGCTTCCTACGAGCAGTACTTC. This codes for CASGLVPGLAGEVASYEQYF.